This is a list of T cell receptor beta chains from one sample in a study of blood T cell repertoires in COVID-19. Sequencing used immunoSEQ multiplex PCR; TCRdb keeps in-frame clones, though not all of them. The sample includes 90,000 to 110,000 clones, roughly 80% of them seen just once. Sequenced input: peripheral blood. Receptors originate from a woman of 80 years or more with acute or convalescent COVID-19. CDR3s include the opening cysteine and the closing phenylalanine or tryptophan. The D gene is left open where the match is weak. A row's size may be missing; if present it is once, few, many or a size class.

j_call: TRBJ1-1
d_call: -
v_call: TRBV7-8
clone_size: -
cdr3_nt: TGTGCCAGCAGCTTAGTTACAGGGAGCGCTGAAGCTTTCTTT
cdr3_aa: CASSLVTGSAEAFF

j_call: TRBJ2-5
d_call: TRBD2
v_call: TRBV5-1
clone_size: once
cdr3_nt: TGCGCCAGCAGCTCCGGGGGGGGAGAGACCCAGTACTTC
cdr3_aa: CASSSGGGETQYF

j_call: TRBJ1-1
d_call: -
v_call: TRBV2
clone_size: -
cdr3_nt: TGTGCCAGCAGTAACAGGGCCGGACAAAGGACTGAAGCTTTCTTT
cdr3_aa: CASSNRAGQRTEAFF

j_call: TRBJ2-2
d_call: TRBD1
v_call: TRBV6-4
clone_size: -
cdr3_nt: TGTGCCAGCAAAATCTCCGGGACAGGACCCGGGGAGCTGTTTTTT
cdr3_aa: CASKISGTGPGELFF

j_call: TRBJ1-4
d_call: -
v_call: TRBV15
clone_size: -
cdr3_nt: TGTGCCACGGGGCACAGGGCTGGGGAAAAACTGTTTTTT
cdr3_aa: CATGHRAGEKLFF

j_call: TRBJ2-1
d_call: TRBD2
v_call: TRBV7-9
clone_size: -
cdr3_nt: TGTGCCAGCAGCGTAGTGCTAGCGGGTCACAATGAGCAGTTCTTC
cdr3_aa: CASSVVLAGHNEQFF

j_call: TRBJ2-7
d_call: -
v_call: TRBV7-8
clone_size: many
cdr3_nt: TGTGCCAGCAGCCGCACTAGCTCCTTAACCTACGAGCAGTACTTC
cdr3_aa: CASSRTSSLTYEQYF

j_call: TRBJ2-6
d_call: -
v_call: TRBV6-2/TRBV6-3
clone_size: -
cdr3_nt: TGTGCCAGCAGTAAAGGGGCCCTCTCTGGGGCCAACGTCCTGACTTTC
cdr3_aa: CASSKGALSGANVLTF

j_call: TRBJ2-7
d_call: TRBD1
v_call: TRBV28
clone_size: -
cdr3_nt: TGTGCCAGCCAAAAGGGGACAGCCCCCTACGAGCAGTACTTC
cdr3_aa: CASQKGTAPYEQYF

j_call: TRBJ2-1
d_call: -
v_call: TRBV5-1
clone_size: -
cdr3_nt: TGCGCCAGCAGCTTAAGCGGCCCCGCCTACAATGAGCAGTTCTTC
cdr3_aa: CASSLSGPAYNEQFF

j_call: TRBJ2-1
d_call: -
v_call: TRBV25-1
clone_size: -
cdr3_nt: TGTGCCAGCAGTGAATATAAGCGTCACAATGAGCAGTTCTTC
cdr3_aa: CASSEYKRHNEQFF

j_call: TRBJ2-7
d_call: TRBD1
v_call: TRBV5-1
clone_size: -
cdr3_nt: TGCGCCAGCAGCTCGATTCCGGGACAGGGCTACGAGCAGTACTTC
cdr3_aa: CASSSIPGQGYEQYF

j_call: TRBJ1-2
d_call: TRBD1
v_call: TRBV28
clone_size: -
cdr3_nt: TGTGCCAGCAGTTTACCCGACAGGGATTATGGCTACACCTTC
cdr3_aa: CASSLPDRDYGYTF

j_call: TRBJ1-4
d_call: -
v_call: TRBV27
clone_size: -
cdr3_nt: TGTGCCAGCCCCCTGGACAGAAAAAGTGAAAAACTGTTTTTT
cdr3_aa: CASPLDRKSEKLFF

j_call: TRBJ1-1
d_call: TRBD1
v_call: TRBV10-3
clone_size: few
cdr3_nt: TGTGCCATCAGTGAAAAACAGGGGGCGACTGAAGCTTTCTTT
cdr3_aa: CAISEKQGATEAFF

j_call: TRBJ2-1
d_call: -
v_call: TRBV2
clone_size: once
cdr3_nt: TGTGCCAGCCTATTGGAGGGACTCAATGAGCAGTTCTTC
cdr3_aa: CASLLEGLNEQFF

j_call: TRBJ1-1
d_call: -
v_call: TRBV6-6
clone_size: -
cdr3_nt: TGTGCCAGCAGTTATCAGGTCATGAACACTGAAGCTTTCTTT
cdr3_aa: CASSYQVMNTEAFF